This is a list of T cell receptor beta chains from one sample in a study of T cell changes during pregnancy in multiple sclerosis. The protocol was immunoSEQ multiplex PCR, while the TCRdb copy is restricted to in-frame clones and leaves out a portion. The sample comprises some 70,000 clones, about nine tenths of which are singletons, and around a tenth rests with the top ten. The sample in question was peripheral blood, obtained after pregnancy. The receptors were gathered from a female donor in good health, enrolled as a control in a pregnancy study. CDR3s include the opening cysteine and the closing phenylalanine or tryptophan. A D gene is named only where the DNA matches it firmly. Clone size is given for some rows only: seen once, a few or many times, or a class if the clone is expanded.

>TRBJ2-5|TRBD2|.|TRBV7-2
CASSGRAGGGETQYF
TGTGCCAGCAGCGGAAGGGCGGGAGGGGGGGAGACCCAGTACTTC
>TRBJ2-7|TRBD1|.|TRBV27
CASGYRGREQYF
TGTGCCAGCGGATACAGGGGTCGCGAGCAGTACTTC
>TRBJ2-1|.|.|TRBV15
CATSRDEGSEQFF
TGTGCCACCAGCAGAGATGAGGGAAGTGAGCAGTTCTTC
>TRBJ2-1|.|.|TRBV7-8
CASSLVARNEQFF
TGTGCCAGCAGCTTAGTTGCGCGGAATGAGCAGTTCTTC
>TRBJ1-2|TRBD1|.|TRBV29-1
CSVTPSTGMDYGYTF
TGCAGCGTTACCCCCTCGACAGGGATGGACTATGGCTACACCTTC
>TRBJ2-2|.|few|TRBV6-4
CASSDGGDHAGELFF
TGTGCCAGCAGTGACGGGGGCGATCACGCCGGGGAGCTGTTTTTT
>TRBJ2-3|TRBD2|.|TRBV5-6
CASSRISGGSTDTQYF
TGTGCCAGCAGCCGAATAAGCGGGGGGAGCACAGATACGCAGTATTTT
>TRBJ1-2|.|.|TRBV6-5
CASSSPTRGYGYTF
TGTGCCAGCAGTTCCCCGACCCGGGGCTATGGCTACACCTTC
>TRBJ2-1|TRBD1|.|TRBV7-6
CASSTFPGTGVGNEQFF
TGTGCCAGCAGCACCTTTCCCGGGACAGGGGTAGGCAATGAGCAGTTCTTC
>TRBJ2-1|.|.|TRBV12-5
CASGSPGAGGSRKASEQFF
TGTGCTAGTGGTTCCCCGGGAGCCGGAGGATCACGGAAGGCAAGCGAGCAGTTCTTC
>TRBJ2-7|TRBD1|.|TRBV11-3
CASSPSGTGSGEQYF
TGTGCCAGCAGTCCGTCCGGGACAGGGTCGGGCGAGCAGTACTTC
>TRBJ2-7|.|once|TRBV7-2
CASSLLPYEQYF
TGTGCCAGCAGCTTACTCCCCTACGAGCAGTACTTC
>TRBJ1-5|.|.|TRBV2
CASSEGLYNQPQHF
TGTGCCAGCAGTGAGGGACTGTATAATCAGCCCCAGCATTTT
>TRBJ2-7|TRBD2|once|TRBV29-1
CSVEDRSISGSYEQYF
TGCAGCGTTGAAGATAGAAGTATTAGCGGGAGCTACGAGCAGTACTTC
>TRBJ2-7|TRBD1|once|TRBV27
CASSTGTGRDEQYF
TGTGCCAGCAGCACAGGGACAGGGAGGGACGAGCAGTACTTC
>TRBJ1-2|.|.|TRBV5-1
CASSLDGPEGGYTF
TGCGCCAGCAGCTTGGACGGCCCAGAGGGTGGCTACACCTTC
>TRBJ2-1|TRBD2|.|TRBV6-4
CASSERLAGGSSYNEQFF
TGTGCCAGCAGTGAGCGGCTAGCGGGGGGAAGCTCCTACAATGAGCAGTTCTTC
>TRBJ1-2|.|.|TRBV6-5
CASSSHTGANYGYTF
TGTGCCAGCAGTTCCCATACGGGAGCTAACTATGGCTACACCTTC